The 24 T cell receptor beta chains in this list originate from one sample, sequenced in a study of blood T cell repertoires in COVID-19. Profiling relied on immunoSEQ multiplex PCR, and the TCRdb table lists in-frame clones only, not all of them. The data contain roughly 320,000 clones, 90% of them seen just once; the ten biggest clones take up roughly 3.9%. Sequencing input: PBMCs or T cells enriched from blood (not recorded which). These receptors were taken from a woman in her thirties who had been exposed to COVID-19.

The CDR3 sequence: CASSLVSRLAPGYGYTF. The CDR3 DNA follows: TGTGCCAGCAGCTTGGTCTCACGCCTAGCCCCGGGCTATGGCTACACCTTC. The V call is TRBV5-6, the J call TRBJ1-2, with unresolved D. The CDR3 sequence is 17 residues long. The V gene lost 0 bases and the J gene lost 4 bases, with 19 bases spanning the gap. CDR1 and CDR2 from the germline V gene are SGHDT and YYEEEE.

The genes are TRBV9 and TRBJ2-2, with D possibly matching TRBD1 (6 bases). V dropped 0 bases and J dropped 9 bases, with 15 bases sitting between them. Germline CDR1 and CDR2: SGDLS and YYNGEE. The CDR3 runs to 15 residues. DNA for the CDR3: TGTGCCAGCAGCGTAGTGGCAGGGGACCACCGGGAGCTGTTTTTT. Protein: CASSVVAGDHRELFF.

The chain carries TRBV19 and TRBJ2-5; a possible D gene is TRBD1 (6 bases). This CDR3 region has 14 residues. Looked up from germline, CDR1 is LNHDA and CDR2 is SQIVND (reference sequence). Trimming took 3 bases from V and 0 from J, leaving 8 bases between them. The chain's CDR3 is CASSMDRNQETQYF. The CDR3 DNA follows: TGTGCCAGTAGTATGGACAGAAACCAAGAGACCCAGTACTTC.

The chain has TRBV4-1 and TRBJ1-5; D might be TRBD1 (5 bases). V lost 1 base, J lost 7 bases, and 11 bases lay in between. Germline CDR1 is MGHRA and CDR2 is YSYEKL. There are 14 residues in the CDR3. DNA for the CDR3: TGCGCCAGCAGCCAAGGTCAGGGTGGACAGCCCCAGCATTTT. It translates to CASSQGQGGQPQHF.

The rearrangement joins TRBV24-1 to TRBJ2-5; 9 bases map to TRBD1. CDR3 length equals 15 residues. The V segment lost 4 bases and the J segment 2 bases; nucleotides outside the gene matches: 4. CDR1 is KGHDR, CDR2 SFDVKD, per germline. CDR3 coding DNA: TGTGCCACCAGTGACCATGGGACAGGGCAAGAGACCCAGTACTTC. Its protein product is CATSDHGTGQETQYF.

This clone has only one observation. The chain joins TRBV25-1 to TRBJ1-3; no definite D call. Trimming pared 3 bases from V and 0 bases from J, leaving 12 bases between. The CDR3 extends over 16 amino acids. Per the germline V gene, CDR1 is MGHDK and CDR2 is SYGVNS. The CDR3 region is CASSDYGLISGNTIYF. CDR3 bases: TGTGCCAGCAGTGACTACGGACTGATCTCTGGAAACACCATATATTTT.

CDR3 nucleotides: TGTGCCACGCGGACAGGAAACTATGGCTACACCTTC. Amino acids: CATRTGNYGYTF. The V call is TRBV6-5, the J call TRBJ1-2; 7 bases map to TRBD1. The germline CDR1 and CDR2 sequences are MNHEY and SVGAGI. V dropped 10 bases and J dropped 2; count of bases not matched to a gene: 4. The CDR3 runs 12 residues.

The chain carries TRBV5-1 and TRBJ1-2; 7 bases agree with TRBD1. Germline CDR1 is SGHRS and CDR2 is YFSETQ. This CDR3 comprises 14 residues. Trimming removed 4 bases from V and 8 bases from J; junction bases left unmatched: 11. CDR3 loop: CASSPGRGAGGYTF. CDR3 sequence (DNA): TGCGCCAGCAGCCCTGGCAGGGGGGCAGGGGGCTACACCTTC.

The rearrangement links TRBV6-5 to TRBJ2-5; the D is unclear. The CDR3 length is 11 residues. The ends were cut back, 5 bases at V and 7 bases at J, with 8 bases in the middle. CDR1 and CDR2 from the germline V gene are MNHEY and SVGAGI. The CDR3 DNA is TGTGCCAGCAGTACTCTAGGGACCCAGTACTTC. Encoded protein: CASSTLGTQYF.

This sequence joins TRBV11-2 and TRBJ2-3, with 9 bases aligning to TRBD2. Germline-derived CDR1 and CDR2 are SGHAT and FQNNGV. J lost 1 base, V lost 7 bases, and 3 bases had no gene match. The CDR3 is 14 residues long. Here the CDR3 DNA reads TGTGCCAGCAATTTAGCGGGGGGCACAGATACGCAGTATTTT. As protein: CASNLAGGTDTQYF.

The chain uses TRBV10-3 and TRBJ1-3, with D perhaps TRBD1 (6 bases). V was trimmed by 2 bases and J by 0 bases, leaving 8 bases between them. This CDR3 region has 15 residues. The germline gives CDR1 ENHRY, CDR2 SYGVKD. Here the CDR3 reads CAISETGSSGNTIYF. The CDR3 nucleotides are TGTGCCATCAGTGAGACAGGGAGCTCTGGAAACACCATATATTTT.

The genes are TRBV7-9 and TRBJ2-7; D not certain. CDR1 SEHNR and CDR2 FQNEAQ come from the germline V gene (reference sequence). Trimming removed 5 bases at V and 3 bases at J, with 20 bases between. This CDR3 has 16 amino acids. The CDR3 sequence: CASSPSSGPSIYEQYF. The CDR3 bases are TGTGCCAGCAGCCCGTCCTCTGGGCCGAGCATCTACGAGCAGTACTTC.

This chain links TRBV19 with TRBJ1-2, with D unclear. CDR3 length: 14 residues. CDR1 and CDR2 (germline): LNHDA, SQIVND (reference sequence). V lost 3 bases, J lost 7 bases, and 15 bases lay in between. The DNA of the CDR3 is TGTGCCAGTAGTATCGGTATGGGAGAGGTTGGCTACACCTTC. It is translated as CASSIGMGEVGYTF.

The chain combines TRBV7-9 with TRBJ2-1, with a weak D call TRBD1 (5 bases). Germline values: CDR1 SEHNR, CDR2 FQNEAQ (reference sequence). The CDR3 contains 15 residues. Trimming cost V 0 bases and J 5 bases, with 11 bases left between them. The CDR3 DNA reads TGTGCCAGCAGCTTAGCGCGCAGGGCGGACAATGAGCAGTTCTTC. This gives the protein CASSLARRADNEQFF.

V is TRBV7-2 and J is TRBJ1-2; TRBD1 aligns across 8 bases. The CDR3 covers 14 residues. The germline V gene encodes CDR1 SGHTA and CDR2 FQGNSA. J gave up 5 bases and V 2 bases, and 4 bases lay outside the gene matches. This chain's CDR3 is CASSLPGGAYGYTF. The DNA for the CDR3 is TGTGCCAGCAGCTTACCAGGGGGCGCTTATGGCTACACCTTC.

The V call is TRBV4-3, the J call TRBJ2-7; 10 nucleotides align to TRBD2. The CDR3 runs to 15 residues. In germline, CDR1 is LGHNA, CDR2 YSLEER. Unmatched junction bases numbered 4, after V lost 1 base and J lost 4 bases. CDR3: CASSQGLAGFYEQYF. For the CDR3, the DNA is TGCGCCAGCAGCCAAGGACTAGCGGGCTTTTACGAGCAGTACTTC.

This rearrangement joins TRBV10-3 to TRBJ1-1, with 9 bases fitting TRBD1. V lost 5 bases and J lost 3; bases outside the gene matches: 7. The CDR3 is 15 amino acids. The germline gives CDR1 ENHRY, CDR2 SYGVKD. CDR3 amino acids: CAISSRTGVDTEAFF. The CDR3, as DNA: TGTGCCATCAGTAGCCGGACAGGGGTGGACACTGAAGCTTTCTTT.

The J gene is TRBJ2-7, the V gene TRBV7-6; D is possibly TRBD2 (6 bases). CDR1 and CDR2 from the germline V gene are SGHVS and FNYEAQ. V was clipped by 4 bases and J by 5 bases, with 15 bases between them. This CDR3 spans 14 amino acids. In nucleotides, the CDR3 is TGTGCCAGCAGCTCACGGGGGATGGGGAACGAGCAGTACTTC. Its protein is CASSSRGMGNEQYF.

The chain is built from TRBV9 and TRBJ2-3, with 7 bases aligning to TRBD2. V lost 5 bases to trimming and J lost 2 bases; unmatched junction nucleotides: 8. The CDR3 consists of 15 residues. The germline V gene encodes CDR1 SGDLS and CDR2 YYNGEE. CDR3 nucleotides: TGTGCCAGCAGTGGACTAGAAGGATTCACAGATACGCAGTATTTT. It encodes CASSGLEGFTDTQYF.

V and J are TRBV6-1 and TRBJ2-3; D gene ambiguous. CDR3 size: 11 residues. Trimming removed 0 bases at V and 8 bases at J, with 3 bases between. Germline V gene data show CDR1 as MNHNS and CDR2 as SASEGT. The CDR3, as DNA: TGTGCCAGCAGTGAAGCCAGTACGCAGTATTTT. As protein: CASSEASTQYF.

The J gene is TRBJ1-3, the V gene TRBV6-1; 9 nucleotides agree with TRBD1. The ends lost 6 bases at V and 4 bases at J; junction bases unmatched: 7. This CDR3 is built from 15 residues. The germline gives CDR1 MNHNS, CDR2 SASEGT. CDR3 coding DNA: TGTGCCAGCAGCGAACAGGGGGCATCGGGAAACACCATATATTTT. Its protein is CASSEQGASGNTIYF.

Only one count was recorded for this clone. The CDR3 sequence is CASSLEPRDRSYEQYF. In nucleotides, the CDR3 is TGTGCCAGCAGCTTAGAACCCCGGGACAGATCCTACGAGCAGTACTTC. This chain connects TRBV11-3 to TRBJ2-7; TRBD1 agrees at 7 bases. The ends lost 0 bases at V and 1 base at J; junction bases unmatched: 6. Germline V gene sequence: CDR1 SGHNT, CDR2 YENEEA. CDR3 length equals 16 residues.

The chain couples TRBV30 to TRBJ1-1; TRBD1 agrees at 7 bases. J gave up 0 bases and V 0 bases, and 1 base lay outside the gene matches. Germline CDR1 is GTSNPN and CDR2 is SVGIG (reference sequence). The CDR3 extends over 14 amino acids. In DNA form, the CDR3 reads TGTGCCTGGAGTGTGGGGACAGTGAACACTGAAGCTTTCTTT. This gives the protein CAWSVGTVNTEAFF.

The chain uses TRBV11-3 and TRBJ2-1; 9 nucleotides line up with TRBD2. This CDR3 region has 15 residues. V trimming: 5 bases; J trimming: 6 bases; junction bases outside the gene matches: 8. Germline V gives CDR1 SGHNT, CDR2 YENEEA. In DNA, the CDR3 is TGTGCCAGCAGCCCGGGACTAGCTGCGGTCAATGAGCAGTTCTTC. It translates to CASSPGLAAVNEQFF.